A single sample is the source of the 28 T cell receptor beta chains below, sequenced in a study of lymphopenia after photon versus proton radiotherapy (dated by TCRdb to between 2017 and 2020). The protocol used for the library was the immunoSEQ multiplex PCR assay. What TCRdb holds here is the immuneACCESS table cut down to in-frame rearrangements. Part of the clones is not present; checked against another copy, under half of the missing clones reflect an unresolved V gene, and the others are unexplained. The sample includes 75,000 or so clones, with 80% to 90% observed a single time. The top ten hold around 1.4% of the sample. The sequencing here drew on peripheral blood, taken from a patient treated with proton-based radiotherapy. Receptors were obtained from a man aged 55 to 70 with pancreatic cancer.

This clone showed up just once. The CDR3 nucleotides read TGTGCCAGCAGCTTAGCGGACCGCACAGATACGCAGTATTTT. The encoded protein is CASSLADRTDTQYF. The gene calls are TRBV11-3 and TRBJ2-3; the D is unclear. V dropped 1 base and J dropped 1 base, with 6 bases sitting between them. The germline gives CDR1 SGHNT, CDR2 YENEEA. This CDR3 is 14 amino acids long.

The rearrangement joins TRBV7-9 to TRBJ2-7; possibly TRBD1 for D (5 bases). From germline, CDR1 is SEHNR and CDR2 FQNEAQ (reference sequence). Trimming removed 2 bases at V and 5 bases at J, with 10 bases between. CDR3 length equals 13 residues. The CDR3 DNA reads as TGTGCCAGCAGCTTAAACCAGGGTAACGAGCAGTACTTC. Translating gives CASSLNQGNEQYF. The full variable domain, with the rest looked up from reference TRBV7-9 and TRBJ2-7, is DTGVSQNPRHKITKRGQNVTFRCDPISEHNRLYWYRQTLGQGPEFLTYFQNEAQLEKSRLLSDRFSAERPKGSFSTLEIQRTEQGDSAMYLCASSLNQGNEQYFGPGTRLTVT.

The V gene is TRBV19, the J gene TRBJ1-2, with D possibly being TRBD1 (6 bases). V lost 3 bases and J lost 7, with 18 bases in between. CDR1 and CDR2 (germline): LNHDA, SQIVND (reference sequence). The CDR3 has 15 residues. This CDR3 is CASSILHSGGPGYTF. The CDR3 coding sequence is TGTGCCAGTAGTATCCTTCATTCCGGGGGGCCTGGCTACACCTTC.

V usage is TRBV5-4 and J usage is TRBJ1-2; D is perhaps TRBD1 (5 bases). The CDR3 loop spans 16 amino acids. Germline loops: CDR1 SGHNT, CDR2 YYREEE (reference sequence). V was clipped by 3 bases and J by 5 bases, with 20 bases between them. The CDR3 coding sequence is TGTGCCAGCAGCTCCGACGGGGGACTGGGGAGGTATGGCTACACCTTC. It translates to CASSSDGGLGRYGYTF.

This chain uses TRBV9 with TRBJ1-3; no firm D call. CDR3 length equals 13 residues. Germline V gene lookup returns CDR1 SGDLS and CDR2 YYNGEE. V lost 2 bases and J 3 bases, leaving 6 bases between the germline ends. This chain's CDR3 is CASSVGDGNTIYF. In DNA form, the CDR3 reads TGTGCCAGCAGCGTCGGAGATGGAAACACCATATATTTT.

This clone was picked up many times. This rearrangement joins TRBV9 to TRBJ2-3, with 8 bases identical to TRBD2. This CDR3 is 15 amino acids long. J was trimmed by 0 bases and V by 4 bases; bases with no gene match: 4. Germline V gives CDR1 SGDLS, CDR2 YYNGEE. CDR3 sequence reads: CASSISGTSTDTQYF. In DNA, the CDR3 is TGTGCCAGCAGCATTAGCGGGACTAGCACAGATACGCAGTATTTT.

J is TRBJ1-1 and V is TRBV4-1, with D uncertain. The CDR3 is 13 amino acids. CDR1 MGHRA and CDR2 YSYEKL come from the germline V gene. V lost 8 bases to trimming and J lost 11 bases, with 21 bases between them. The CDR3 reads CASSKGGPSDAFF. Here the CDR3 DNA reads TGCGCCAGCTCGAAAGGTGGGCCCTCGGATGCTTTCTTT.

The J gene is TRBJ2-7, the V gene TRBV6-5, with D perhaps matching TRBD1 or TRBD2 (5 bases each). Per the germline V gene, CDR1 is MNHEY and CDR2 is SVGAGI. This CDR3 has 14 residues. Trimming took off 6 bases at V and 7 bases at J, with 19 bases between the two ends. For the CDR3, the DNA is TGTGCCAGCAGCTCTACTTCCGGGGCCAGGGAGCAGTACTTC. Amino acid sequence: CASSSTSGAREQYF.

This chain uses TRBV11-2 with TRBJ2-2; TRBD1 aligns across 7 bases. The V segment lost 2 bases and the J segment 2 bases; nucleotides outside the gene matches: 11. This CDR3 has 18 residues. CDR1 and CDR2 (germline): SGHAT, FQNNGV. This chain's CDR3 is CASSLRDSPGGNTGELFF. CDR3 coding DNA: TGTGCCAGCAGCTTACGGGACAGCCCAGGGGGAAACACCGGGGAGCTGTTTTTT.

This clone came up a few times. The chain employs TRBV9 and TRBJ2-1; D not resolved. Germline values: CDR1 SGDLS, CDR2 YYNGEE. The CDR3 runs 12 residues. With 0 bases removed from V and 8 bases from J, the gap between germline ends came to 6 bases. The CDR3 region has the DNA TGTGCCAGCAGCGTAGAGGGTGATGAGCAGTTCTTC. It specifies CASSVEGDEQFF.

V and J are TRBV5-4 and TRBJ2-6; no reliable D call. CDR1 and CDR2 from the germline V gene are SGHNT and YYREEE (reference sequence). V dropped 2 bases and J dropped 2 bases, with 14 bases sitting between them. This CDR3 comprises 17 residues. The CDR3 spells CASSFSAQTAGANVLTF. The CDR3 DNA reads TGTGCCAGCAGCTTCTCCGCCCAAACGGCTGGGGCCAACGTCCTGACTTTC. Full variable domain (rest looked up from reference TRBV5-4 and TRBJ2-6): ETGVTQSPTHLIKTRGQQVTLRCSSQSGHNTVSWYQQALGQGPQFIFQYYREEENGRGNFPPRFSGLQFPNYSSELNVNALELDDSALYLCASSFSAQTAGANVLTFGAGSRLTVL.

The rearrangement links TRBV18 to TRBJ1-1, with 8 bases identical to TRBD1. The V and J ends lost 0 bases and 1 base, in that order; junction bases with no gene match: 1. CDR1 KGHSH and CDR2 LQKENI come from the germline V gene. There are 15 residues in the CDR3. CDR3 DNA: TGTGCCAGCTCACCACCGACAGGGGCGAACACTGAAGCTTTCTTT. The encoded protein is CASSPPTGANTEAFF.

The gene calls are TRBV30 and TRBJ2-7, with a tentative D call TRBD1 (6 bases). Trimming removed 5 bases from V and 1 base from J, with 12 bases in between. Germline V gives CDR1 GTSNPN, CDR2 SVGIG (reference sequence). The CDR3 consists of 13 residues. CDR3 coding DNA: TGTGCCTGGGCGGCAGGGGTGTCCTACGAGCAGTACTTC. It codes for CAWAAGVSYEQYF.

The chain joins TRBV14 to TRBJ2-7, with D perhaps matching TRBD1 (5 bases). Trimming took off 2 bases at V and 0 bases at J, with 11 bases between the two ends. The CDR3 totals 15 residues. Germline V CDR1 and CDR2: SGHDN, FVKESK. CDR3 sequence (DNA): TGTGCCAGCAGCCAATACAGGACAAGCTCCTACGAGCAGTACTTC. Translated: CASSQYRTSSYEQYF.

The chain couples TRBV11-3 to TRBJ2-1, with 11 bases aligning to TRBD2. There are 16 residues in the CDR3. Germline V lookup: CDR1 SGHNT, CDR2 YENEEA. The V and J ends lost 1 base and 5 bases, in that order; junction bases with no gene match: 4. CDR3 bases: TGTGCCAGCAGCTTAGGCGGGACTAGCGGAAACAATGAGCAGTTCTTC. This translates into CASSLGGTSGNNEQFF.

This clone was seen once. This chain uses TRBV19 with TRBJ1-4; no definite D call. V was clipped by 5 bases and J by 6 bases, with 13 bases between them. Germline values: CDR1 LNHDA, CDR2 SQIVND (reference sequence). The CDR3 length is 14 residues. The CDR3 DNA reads TGTGCCAGTAGTCGGGCCCCGAGCTATGAAAAACTGTTTTTT. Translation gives CASSRAPSYEKLFF. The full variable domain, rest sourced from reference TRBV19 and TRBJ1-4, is DGGITQSPKYLFRKEGQNVTLSCEQNLNHDAMYWYRQDPGQGLRLIYYSQIVNDFQKGDIAEGYSVSREKKESFPLTVTSAQKNPTAFYLCASSRAPSYEKLFFGSGTQLSVL.

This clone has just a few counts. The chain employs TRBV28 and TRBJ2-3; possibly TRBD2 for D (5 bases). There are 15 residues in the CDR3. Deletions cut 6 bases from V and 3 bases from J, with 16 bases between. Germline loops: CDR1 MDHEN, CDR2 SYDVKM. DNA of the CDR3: TGTGCCAGCAGCTCCCGGGGTAGGGTAACAGATACGCAGTATTTT. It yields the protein CASSSRGRVTDTQYF.

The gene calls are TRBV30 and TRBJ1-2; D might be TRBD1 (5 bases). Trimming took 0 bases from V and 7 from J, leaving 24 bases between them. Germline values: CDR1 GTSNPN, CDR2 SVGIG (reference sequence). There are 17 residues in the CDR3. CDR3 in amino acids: CAWSVPLKTMGLGGYTF. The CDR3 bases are TGTGCCTGGAGTGTACCCCTTAAAACTATGGGACTCGGTGGCTACACCTTC.

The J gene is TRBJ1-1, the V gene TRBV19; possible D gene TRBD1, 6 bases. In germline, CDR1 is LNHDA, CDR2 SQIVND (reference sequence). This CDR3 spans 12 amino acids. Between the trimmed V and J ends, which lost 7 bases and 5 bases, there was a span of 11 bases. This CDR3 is CASTGEKTEAFF. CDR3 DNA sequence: TGTGCCAGTACAGGGGAGAAGACTGAAGCTTTCTTT.

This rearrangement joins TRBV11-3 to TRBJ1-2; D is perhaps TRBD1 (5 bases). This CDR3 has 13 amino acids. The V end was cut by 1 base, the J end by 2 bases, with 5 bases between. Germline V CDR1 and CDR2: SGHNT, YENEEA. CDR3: CASSLGQNYGYTF. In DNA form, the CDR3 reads TGTGCCAGCAGCTTAGGACAGAACTATGGCTACACCTTC.

The CDR3 loop reads CASSKTATGRTFSGNTIYF. As DNA, the CDR3 is TGTGCCAGCAGCAAGACTGCGACAGGAAGGACCTTCTCTGGAAACACCATATATTTT. The gene calls are TRBV7-2 and TRBJ1-3, with D possibly TRBD1 on 6 matching bases. V lost 5 bases and J lost 0, with 23 bases in between. Per the germline V gene, CDR1 is SGHTA and CDR2 is FQGNSA. The CDR3 loop spans 19 amino acids.

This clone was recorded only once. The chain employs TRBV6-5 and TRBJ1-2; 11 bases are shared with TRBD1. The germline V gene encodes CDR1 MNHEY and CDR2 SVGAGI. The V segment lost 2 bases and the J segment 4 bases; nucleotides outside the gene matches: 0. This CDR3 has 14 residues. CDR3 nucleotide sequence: TGTGCCAGCAGTTACGGGACAGGGGGCTATGGCTACACCTTC. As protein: CASSYGTGGYGYTF.

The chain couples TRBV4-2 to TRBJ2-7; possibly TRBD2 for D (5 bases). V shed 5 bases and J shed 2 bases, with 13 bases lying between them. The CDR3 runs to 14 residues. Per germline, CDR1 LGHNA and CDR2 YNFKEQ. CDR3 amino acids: CASSKWGVTYEQYF. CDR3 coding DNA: TGTGCCAGCAGCAAGTGGGGAGTAACCTACGAGCAGTACTTC.

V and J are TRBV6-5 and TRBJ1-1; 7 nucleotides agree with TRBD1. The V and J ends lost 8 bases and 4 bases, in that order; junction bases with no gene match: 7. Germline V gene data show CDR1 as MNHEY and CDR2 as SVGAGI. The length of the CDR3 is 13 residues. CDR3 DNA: TGTGCCAGCTCGACAGGGAGGGTCACTGAAGCTTTCTTT. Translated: CASSTGRVTEAFF.

The CDR3 sequence: CASSSPGTGELFF. The CDR3 nucleotides are TGTGCCAGCAGCTCCCCGGGTACCGGGGAGCTGTTTTTT. The genes are TRBV11-2 and TRBJ2-2; D call uncertain. The CDR3 loop spans 13 amino acids. Between the trimmed V and J ends, which lost 4 bases and 5 bases, there was a span of 8 bases. CDR1 is SGHAT and CDR2 is FQNNGV in the germline V gene.

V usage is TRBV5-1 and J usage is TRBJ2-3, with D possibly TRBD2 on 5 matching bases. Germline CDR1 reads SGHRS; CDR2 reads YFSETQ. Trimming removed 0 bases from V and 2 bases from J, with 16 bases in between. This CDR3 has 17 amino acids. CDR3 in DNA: TGCGCCAGCAGCTTGGAGGCCGGGATGACCGCCACAGATACGCAGTATTTT. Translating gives CASSLEAGMTATDTQYF. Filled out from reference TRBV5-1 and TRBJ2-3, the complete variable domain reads KAGVTQTPRYLIKTRGQQVTLSCSPISGHRSVSWYQQTPGQGLQFLFEYFSETQRNKGNFPGRFSGRQFSNSRSEMNVSTLELGDSALYLCASSLEAGMTATDTQYFGPGTRLTVL.

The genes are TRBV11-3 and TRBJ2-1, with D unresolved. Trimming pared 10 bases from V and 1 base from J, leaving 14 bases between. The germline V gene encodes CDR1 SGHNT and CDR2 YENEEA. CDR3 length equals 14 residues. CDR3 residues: CAINAGGSYNEQFF. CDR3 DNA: TGTGCCATCAACGCTGGTGGGTCCTACAATGAGCAGTTCTTC.

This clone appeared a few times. The CDR3 sequence: CASSSAGLDTQYF. CDR3 nucleotide sequence: TGTGCCAGCAGCTCGGCGGGGTTAGATACGCAGTATTTT. The gene calls are TRBV5-4 and TRBJ2-3; tentative D call: TRBD2 (6 bases). The CDR3 has 13 amino acids. The germline V gene has CDR1 SGHNT and CDR2 YYREEE (reference sequence). Trimming removed 3 bases at V and 5 bases at J, with 10 bases between.